This record looks at one TCR beta chain sequence and its context. Method: immunoSEQ multiplex PCR; TCRdb's copy keeps in-frame clones and lacks some. Of under 40,000 clones listed, around nine tenths are singletons. V was clipped by 5 bases and J by 10 bases, with 15 bases between them. The CDR3 has 13 residues. Germline V gene lookup returns CDR1 MNHEY and CDR2 SMNVEV (reference sequence). This specimen comes from a study of blood T cell repertoires in COVID-19. Study summary: Spain, Italy and the United States supplied samples that represented acute and convalescent COVID-19.

The rearrangement links TRBV27 to TRBJ2-4; D gene ambiguous. The TCR originated in a man between 65 and 85 years old with active COVID-19. The sequencing input was peripheral blood. The CDR3 loop reads CASSIQARHIQYF. The CDR3 bases are TGTGCCAGCAGTATTCAGGCACGCCATATTCAGTACTTC.